Sequencing of this TCR beta chain was carried out in a study of cytomegalovirus exposure and HLA in healthy donors. Trimming pared 6 bases from V and 4 bases from J, leaving 18 bases between. Germline V gene lookup returns CDR1 MNHEY and CDR2 SVGAGI. CDR3 size: 15 residues. Measured with immunoSEQ multiplex PCR; TCRdb has only the in-frame clones, and not every one. The sample has roughly 100,000 clones; about nine tenths are singletons. The sequenced sample consisted of PBMCs. The sequence came from a woman younger than 30 in good health and CMV-seropositive. The chain recombines TRBV6-5 with TRBJ1-2; D possibly corresponds to TRBD1 (6 bases). Here the CDR3 reads CASSHSLQGSYGYTF. For the CDR3, the DNA is TGTGCCAGCAGCCATTCGTTACAGGGAAGCTATGGCTACACCTTC.